This T cell receptor beta chain appears in the sequencing data of a study of siplizumab effects on memory and regulatory T cells (dated by TCRdb to between 2017 and 2020). Looking at the study overall: The effect of the anti-CD2 antibody siplizumab on alloreactive T-cell subsets was examined in allogeneic mixed lymphocyte reactions constructed from human PBMCs. Study-level results and caveats: The cumulative frequency of alloreactive sequences that could be traced back to unstimulated CD4+ memory T cells was significantly reduced by siplizumab. Roughly 80-97% of proliferating CD4+ or CD8+ clones could not be assigned a naive or memory phenotype. Greater diversity appeared to be present in unstimulated naive T cells than in memory T cells, and a substantial contribution to the alloresponse seemed to be made by naive cells. The suppressive function of proliferating Tregs from siplizumab cultures was not functionally confirmed. Among mappable alloreactive CD4+ clones, an average Treg-derived fraction of about 69% was observed with siplizumab, compared with about 25% in control reactions. Sequences below about 10^-5 frequency were poorly captured, so only a minor fraction of alloreactive clones could be mapped to unstimulated subsets.

This clone appeared a few times. Its antigen specificity is not known. No much larger clonotype is one base removed from it; base qualities were not supplied. Relative to germline, V is 4 bases shorter and J is 4 bases shorter, with 10 bases between their ends. The germline V gene provides CDR1 SGDLS and CDR2 YYNGEE. The CDR3 holds 13 amino acids from the cysteine to the phenylalanine. Only the CDR3 DNA stays, 39 bases, in frame from base 1. Sorted unstimulated T cells and proliferating T cells recovered from mixed lymphocyte reactions underwent TCRbeta CDR3 sequencing. Fresh whole blood from 9 to 11 HLA-typed healthy donors was used to isolate PBMCs. To map where alloreactive clones came from, unstimulated CD4+ regulatory T cells were FACS-sorted. Libraries were constructed by the immunoSEQ multiplex PCR assay. Some 100,000 TCR templates per sample were assayed by the deep sequencing platform. Genomic DNA extracted from sorted T cells was used for TCRbeta CDR3 sequencing. On the study's bioinformatics: Clonal analysis of TCRbeta CDR3 data was done in the R programming language. Alloreactive CD4+ and CD8+ clones were identified by comparing unstimulated samples to CFSE-low samples taken after the reaction. Regulatory or non-regulatory origin was assigned to alloreactive CD4+ clones by matching of sequences to sorted unstimulated Treg and non-Treg repertoires. The immuneACCESS repertoire file appears here via TCRdb, limited to in-frame rearrangements. These files lack a portion of the clones; in checked studies, under half of the deficit traces to unresolved V genes, and the cause of the others is not known. V and J calls and clone size are given by that table; D and trimming were obtained from the DNA. In this sample the table shows 100,000 or so clones, 90% to 95% of which occur a single time. Approximately 0.71% of the sample is held by the ten biggest clonotypes.

Recombination joined TRBV9 with TRBJ2-3, with the D gene call left open. The sequence came from a human donor in good health. The specimen sequenced was Tregs sorted from blood. The DNA sequence is as follows: TGTGCCAGCAGCCTGAGTGGGGCAGATACGCAGTATTTT. Its protein reads: CASSLSGADTQYF. When the CDR3 is completed using the reference TRBV9 and TRBJ2-3 genes on either side, the full variable domain is DSGVTQTPKHLITATGQRVTLRCSPRSGDLSVYWYQQSLDQGLQFLIQYYNGEERAKGNILERFSAQQFPDLHSELNLSSLELGDSALYFCASSLSGADTQYFGPGTRLTVL.